Following are 21 T cell receptor beta chains from one sample sequenced in a study of early T cells in non-severe SARS-CoV-2 infection. Each CDR3 protein is one row after TCRdb ran MiXCR on the 5' RACE reads. The repertoire holds over 95,000 distinct CDR3 sequences, with around 16% as singletons. The specimen was whole blood. Receptors originate from an adult who was a healthcare worker with PCR-confirmed SARS-CoV-2 infection or an uninfected control (not recorded which).

There are a few counts of this clonotype. The chain is built from TRBV6-5 and TRBJ1-1; D not resolved. Trimming pared 6 bases from V and 2 bases from J, leaving 4 bases between. The germline CDR1 and CDR2 sequences are MNHEY and SVGAGI. The CDR3 consists of 11 residues. The CDR3 loop is CASSGNTEAFF. The CDR3 DNA reads as TGTGCCAGCAGCGGAAACACTGAAGCTTTCTTT.

This clonotype was recorded a few times. V is TRBV12-3 or TRBV12-4 and J is TRBJ2-6; 9 bases map to TRBD1. This CDR3 has 19 amino acids. Unmatched junction bases numbered 12, after V lost 5 bases and J lost 1 base. For the CDR3, the DNA is TGTGCCAGCAGTCACCGACATAGGGACAGGGTTTCTGGGGCCAACGTCCTGACTTTC. It yields the protein CASSHRHRDRVSGANVLTF.

This clonotype was picked up a small number of times. The chain has TRBV4-3 and TRBJ2-1; tentatively, D is TRBD2 (5 bases). This CDR3 has 15 amino acids. V lost 0 bases to trimming and J lost 2 bases, with 8 bases between them. The V gene's germline CDR1 is LGHNA and CDR2 YSLEER. CDR3 region: CASSQDGIAYNEQFF. The CDR3 coding sequence is TGCGCCAGCAGCCAAGACGGGATAGCCTACAATGAGCAGTTCTTC.

This clonotype came up a few times. The chain has TRBV19 and TRBJ1-5; D is perhaps TRBD1 (5 bases). The V and J ends lost 10 bases and 5 bases respectively, with 18 bases between them. CDR3 length: 14 amino acids. Looked up from germline, CDR1 is LNHDA and CDR2 is SQIVND (reference sequence). CDR3 sequence reads: CATKQGIDHQPQHF. The CDR3 DNA reads as TGTGCCACCAAGCAGGGAATTGACCATCAGCCCCAGCATTTT. Complete variable domain (other parts from reference TRBV19 and TRBJ1-5): DGGITQSPKYLFRKEGQNVTLSCEQNLNHDAMYWYRQDPGQGLRLIYYSQIVNDFQKGDIAEGYSVSREKKESFPLTVTSAQKNPTAFYLCATKQGIDHQPQHFGDGTRLSIL.

This clonotype has only a few counts. J is TRBJ2-1 and V is TRBV11-2; 8 nucleotides line up with TRBD2. Per the germline V gene, CDR1 is SGHAT and CDR2 is FQNNGV. The CDR3 totals 15 residues. V shed 6 bases and J 7 bases; nucleotides not matched to a gene: 11. The DNA of the CDR3 is TGTGCCAGCAGTTATAGGACTAGCTCTTTGAATGAGCAGTTCTTC. Protein product: CASSYRTSSLNEQFF.

This clonotype was observed a handful of times. The rearrangement links TRBV4-2 to TRBJ2-1; D gene uncertain. The V gene's germline CDR1 is LGHNA and CDR2 YNFKEQ. The CDR3 spans 15 residues. V was cut by 0 bases and J by 6 bases, with 12 bases left in between. CDR3 sequence reads: CASSQETPRANEQFF. CDR3 nucleotide sequence: TGTGCCAGCAGCCAAGAAACCCCTCGGGCCAATGAGCAGTTCTTC.

J is TRBJ1-6 and V is TRBV2; no clear D. Germline assignment: CDR1 SNHLY and CDR2 FYNNEI. This CDR3 is 16 amino acids long. V was shortened by 7 bases and J by 0 bases, with 13 bases between the two germline ends. The CDR3 loop is CASTRTGSSYNSPLHF. In DNA, the CDR3 is TGTGCCAGCACCCGGACGGGGAGCTCCTATAATTCACCCCTCCACTTT.

Of note for this clonotype: One end of the junction fails to match germline, which may point to a read error. This chain uses TRBV7-9 with TRBJ2-7; D perhaps matches TRBD1 (5 bases). Germline V gene data show CDR1 as SEHNR and CDR2 as FQNEAQ (reference sequence). The CDR3 consists of 14 residues. The CDR3 region has the DNA TGTGTCAGCAGCTTATATCAGGGTTCCTACGAGCAGTACTTC. This sequence encodes CVSSLYQGSYEQYF.

The chain recombines TRBV28 with TRBJ2-1, with TRBD2 as a possible D gene (6 bases). Deletions cut 3 bases from V and 8 bases from J, with 23 bases between. This CDR3 is built from 17 residues. CDR1 and CDR2 from the germline V gene are MDHEN and SYDVKM. This CDR3 is CASSFPQVSGVVYEQFF. The CDR3 DNA follows: TGTGCCAGCAGTTTCCCCCAGGTTTCGGGAGTAGTGTATGAGCAGTTCTTC.

This chain joins TRBV9 and TRBJ2-3, with 11 bases aligning to TRBD1. Per the germline V gene, CDR1 is SGDLS and CDR2 is YYNGEE. The CDR3 has 16 amino acids. Trimming at V came to 4 bases and at J to 2 bases, leaving 6 bases not matched to a gene. CDR3 DNA sequence: TGTGCCAGCAGCTCCCGGGACAGGGGGACCACAGATACGCAGTATTTT. As protein: CASSSRDRGTTDTQYF.

The chain combines TRBV29-1 with TRBJ2-3; D uncertain. CDR3 length equals 13 residues. Trimming shortened V by 7 bases and J by 2 bases, and 13 bases separated the two germline ends. Germline loops: CDR1 SQVTM, CDR2 ANQGSEA. DNA for the CDR3: TGCAGCGCCGGTGGGCAAACCACAGATACGCAGTATTTT. As protein: CSAGGQTTDTQYF.

This clonotype was counted between two and nine times. V is TRBV30 and J is TRBJ1-1, with D perhaps matching TRBD1 (6 bases). The CDR3 consists of 14 residues. The germline V and J ends were trimmed by 7 bases and 4 bases, with 19 bases remaining between them. Germline CDR1 is GTSNPN and CDR2 is SVGIG (reference sequence). This CDR3 reads CAYRPRGRGTEAFF. Here the CDR3 DNA reads TGTGCCTATAGACCAAGGGGGAGAGGCACTGAAGCTTTCTTT.

This chain links TRBV7-9 with TRBJ2-5; TRBD1 agrees at 9 bases. The V segment lost 9 bases and the J segment 5 bases; nucleotides outside the gene matches: 7. The CDR3 contains 13 residues. Germline loops: CDR1 SEHNR, CDR2 FQNEAQ (reference sequence). In nucleotides, the CDR3 is TGTGCCAGTGAGGGACAGGGTAGGGAGACCCAGTACTTC. This encodes CASEGQGRETQYF.

The V and J genes are TRBV6-6 and TRBJ1-1; the D is unclear. Germline assignment: CDR1 MNHNY and CDR2 SVGAGI (reference sequence). The germline V and J ends were trimmed by 8 bases and 3 bases, with 10 bases remaining between them. The length of the CDR3 is 12 residues. The DNA for the CDR3 is TGTGCCAGCGATGCGGGAGACACTGAAGCTTTCTTT. Translation: CASDAGDTEAFF.

In its sample, this clonotype was seen a few times. J is TRBJ2-3 and V is TRBV27; D gene unclear. Germline V gene lookup returns CDR1 MNHEY and CDR2 SMNVEV (reference sequence). This CDR3 region has 14 residues. V was pared by 5 bases and J by 5 bases, with 14 bases between. CDR3 sequence reads: CASSKVGSGDTQYF. CDR3 nucleotide sequence: TGTGCCAGCAGTAAGGTGGGGTCAGGAGATACGCAGTATTTT.

This clonotype has just a few counts. This rearrangement joins TRBV20-1 to TRBJ1-2; TRBD1 aligns across 12 bases. Per the germline V gene, CDR1 is DFQATT and CDR2 is SNEGSKA (reference sequence). The CDR3 length is 17 residues. Trimming cost V 3 bases and J 4 bases; bases outside gene matches: 12. In DNA, the CDR3 is TGCAGTGCTAGCAGCCCGGGACAGGGGGCTAGAATCTATGGCTACACCTTC. Its protein product is CSASSPGQGARIYGYTF.

V gene TRBV12-5 combines with J gene TRBJ1-2, with TRBD1 as a possible D gene (5 bases). With 3 bases removed from V and 4 bases from J, the gap between germline ends came to 9 bases. Germline CDR1 reads LGHNT; CDR2 reads FRNRAP. The CDR3 is made up of 13 amino acids. The CDR3 region has the DNA TGTGCTAGTGGTTTAGAGGGGTCCTATGGCTACACCTTC. As protein: CASGLEGSYGYTF. Based on the CDR3 plus reference TRBV12-5 and TRBJ1-2, the full variable domain is DARVTQTPRHKVTEMGQEVTMRCQPILGHNTVFWYRQTMMQGLELLAYFRNRAPLDDSGMPKDRFSAEMPDATLATLKIQPSEPRDSAVYFCASGLEGSYGYTFGSGTRLTVV.

The chain joins TRBV28 to TRBJ2-7; no clear D gene. Germline CDR1 MDHEN, CDR2 SYDVKM. This CDR3 is built from 11 residues. Trimming took off 9 bases at V and 1 base at J, with 7 bases between the two ends. In nucleotides, the CDR3 is TGTGCCAGTCAGGAGTCCTACGAGCAGTACTTC. This sequence encodes CASQESYEQYF.

This clonotype was counted between two and nine times. The chain has TRBV6-2 or TRBV6-3 and TRBJ2-6; D is possibly TRBD1 (5 bases). The CDR3 runs to 18 residues. V lost 0 bases and J 0 bases, leaving 12 bases between the germline ends. Germline values: CDR1 MNHEY, CDR2 SVGEGT. CDR3 nucleotides: TGTGCCAGCAGTTACTCGAGATACAGGCTCTCTGGGGCCAACGTCCTGACTTTC. Its protein is CASSYSRYRLSGANVLTF.

This chain uses TRBV10-3 with TRBJ2-1, with D perhaps TRBD1 (5 bases). CDR1 is ENHRY and CDR2 is SYGVKD in the germline V gene. The CDR3 has 15 residues. The germline V and J ends were trimmed by 7 bases and 0 bases, with 13 bases remaining between them. CDR3 nucleotides: TGTGCCATCATCCTTTACAGGAGCTCCTACAATGAGCAGTTCTTC. Protein product: CAIILYRSSYNEQFF.

This sequence joins TRBV6-2 or TRBV6-3 and TRBJ2-6; D gene uncertain. This CDR3 contains 16 residues. V was pared by 0 bases and J by 1 base, with 7 bases between. Germline loops: CDR1 MNHEY, CDR2 SVGEGT. CDR3 region: CASSYSISSGANVLTF. CDR3 bases: TGTGCCAGCAGTTACTCGATAAGTTCTGGGGCCAACGTCCTGACTTTC.